These 14 T cell receptor beta chains share one sample of origin, sequenced in a study of blood T cell repertoires in COVID-19. TCRdb's copy holds only in-frame clones and misses some; the assay was immunoSEQ multiplex PCR. The data hold 96,000 or so clones, with 90% to 95% observed a single time. Sequences were obtained from peripheral blood. Source of these receptors: a man aged 55 to 70 with acute or convalescent COVID-19.

The rearrangement joins TRBV15 to TRBJ2-7; 9 bases map to TRBD1. V was pared by 0 bases and J by 3 bases, with 6 bases of the junction left unmatched. CDR1 is LNHNV and CDR2 is YYDKDF in the germline V gene (reference sequence). This CDR3 is 16 amino acids long. The CDR3 region has the DNA TGTGCCACCAGCAGAGATCATGAGACAGGGGGCTACGAGCAGTACTTC. Residues: CATSRDHETGGYEQYF. The full variable domain, in which reference TRBV15 and TRBJ2-7 provide the parts outside the CDR3, is DAMVIQNPRYQVTQFGKPVTLSCSQTLNHNVMYWYQQKSSQAPKLLFHYYDKDFNNEADTPDNFQSRRPNTSFCFLDIRSPGLGDTAMYLCATSRDHETGGYEQYFGPGTRLTVT.

The chain uses TRBV21-1 and TRBJ1-5; TRBD1 was called by the table and not checked on the DNA. TRBV21-1 is termed a pseudogene. This CDR3 region has 14 residues. The CDR3 DNA follows: TGTGCCAGCAGCACCGGACAGGGCAATCAGCCCCAGCATTTT. Its translation: CASSTGQGNQPQHF.

The CDR3 nucleotides read TGTGCCAGCAGCGAAGGACAGGGGGGAGGCTACACCTTC. Amino acids: CASSEGQGGGYTF. The V and J genes are TRBV9 and TRBJ1-2; 10 nucleotides match TRBD1. CDR1 is SGDLS and CDR2 is YYNGEE in the germline V gene. Losses at the gene ends were 3 bases for V and 8 bases for J; bases not matched to a gene: 4. The CDR3 is 13 amino acids.

This sequence joins TRBV27 and TRBJ2-5, with TRBD1 matching over 10 bases. The germline V gene encodes CDR1 MNHEY and CDR2 SMNVEV (reference sequence). V lost 3 bases and J lost 5; bases outside the gene matches: 6. The CDR3 runs 15 residues. DNA for the CDR3: TGTGCCAGCAGTTTCGGGACAGGGGAATCTGAGACCCAGTACTTC. Translating it yields CASSFGTGESETQYF.

This clone has just a few counts. CDR3: CASDRQGRSGNTIYF. In DNA form, the CDR3 reads TGTGCCAGTGACCGACAGGGGCGCTCTGGAAACACCATATATTTT. This sequence joins TRBV2 and TRBJ1-3; 8 nucleotides agree with TRBD1. The V and J ends lost 9 bases and 0 bases, in that order; junction bases with no gene match: 7. Germline CDR1 reads SNHLY; CDR2 reads FYNNEI. The CDR3 spans 15 residues.

V is TRBV29-1 and J is TRBJ2-5, with TRBD1 matching 9 bases. Trimming at V came to 6 bases and at J to 5 bases, leaving 4 bases not matched to a gene. This CDR3 has 12 amino acids. Germline V gives CDR1 SQVTM, CDR2 ANQGSEA. The CDR3 DNA reads TGCAGCGTGGGGACAGGGTGGGAGACCCAGTACTTC. Its protein is CSVGTGWETQYF.

The genes are TRBV4-3 and TRBJ1-4; 9 bases are shared with TRBD1. There are 16 residues in the CDR3. CDR1 and CDR2 from the germline V gene are LGHNA and YSLEER. The V gene end was trimmed by 1 base and the J gene end by 6 bases; junction bases not matched to a gene: 6. For the CDR3, the DNA is TGCGCCAGCAGCCAAGCCCGGGACAGGGTCTATGAAAAACTGTTTTTT. Translating it yields CASSQARDRVYEKLFF.

The chain links TRBV6-2 or TRBV6-3 to TRBJ2-3; perhaps TRBD1 as D (6 bases). The germline V gene has CDR1 MNHEY and CDR2 SVGEGT. The CDR3 spans 15 residues. Trimming stripped 6 bases from V and 3 bases from J, with 16 bases between. The CDR3 bases are TGTGCCAGCAGCATTTTAGGGGGAGCGACAGATACGCAGTATTTT. Protein product: CASSILGGATDTQYF.

The rearrangement uses TRBV4-1 and TRBJ1-4; D is uncertain. CDR3 length: 13 amino acids. Trimming took off 1 base at V and 7 bases at J, with 7 bases between the two ends. Germline lookup yields CDR1 MGHRA and CDR2 YSYEKL. The CDR3 DNA reads TGCGCCAGCAGCCAAGCGACACCTGAAAAACTGTTTTTT. Encoded protein: CASSQATPEKLFF.

The V and J genes are TRBV27 and TRBJ1-5; perhaps TRBD1 as D (6 bases). Trimming shortened V by 4 bases and J by 0 bases, and 10 bases separated the two germline ends. Germline V lookup: CDR1 MNHEY, CDR2 SMNVEV (reference sequence). The CDR3 has 15 amino acids. The CDR3 region is CASSSGGISNQPQHF. CDR3 nucleotides: TGTGCCAGCAGTTCGGGGGGCATTAGCAATCAGCCCCAGCATTTT.

The chain joins TRBV5-1 to TRBJ1-3; D is possibly TRBD1 (5 bases). CDR1 and CDR2 from the germline V gene are SGHRS and YFSETQ. V lost 4 bases and J lost 2, with 13 bases in between. This CDR3 has 15 amino acids. The CDR3 DNA reads as TGCGCCAGCAGCGGGGGGACCGTGGCTGGAAACACCATATATTTT. Translated, it gives CASSGGTVAGNTIYF.

V gene TRBV28 combines with J gene TRBJ1-5; D is unresolved. Per germline, CDR1 MDHEN and CDR2 SYDVKM. This CDR3 spans 13 amino acids. The V and J ends lost 6 bases and 7 bases respectively, with 13 bases between them. The CDR3 loop is CASRSEARQPQHF. CDR3 in DNA: TGTGCCAGCAGATCAGAAGCGCGGCAGCCCCAGCATTTT.

The CDR3 DNA sequence: TGTGCCAGCAGCCCCGGCGGTAGCGGTAGCTACGAGCAGTACTTC. Translation: CASSPGGSGSYEQYF. The chain employs TRBV7-2 and TRBJ2-7, with D possibly TRBD2 on 6 matching bases. Trimming removed 5 bases at V and 3 bases at J, with 17 bases between. The germline gives CDR1 SGHTA, CDR2 FQGNSA. This CDR3 contains 15 residues.

This clone was detected only once. J is TRBJ1-6 and V is TRBV4-3; D gene unclear. Germline loops: CDR1 LGHNA, CDR2 YSLEER. The CDR3 is 13 amino acids. The V end lost 0 bases, the J end lost 9 bases, and 6 bases lay between the germline ends. CDR3: CASSQESGSPLHF. The CDR3 coding sequence is TGCGCCAGCAGCCAAGAAAGCGGTTCACCCCTCCACTTT.